One and the same sample provided the 8 T cell receptor beta chains below, sequenced in a study of tumor T cells in aggressive B-cell lymphoma. TCRdb's table, derived via immunoSEQ multiplex PCR, lists solely in-frame clones and lacks some. The sample has approximately 5,600 clones, over 90% seen once. Sequenced: tumor tissue. Every receptor here comes from an adult with diffuse large B cell lymphoma.

The J gene is TRBJ2-5, the V gene TRBV5-1, with D possibly being TRBD1 (6 bases). The V gene lost 4 bases and the J gene lost 5 bases, with 15 bases spanning the gap. The CDR3 runs to 14 residues. In germline, CDR1 is SGHRS, CDR2 YFSETQ. CDR3 sequence (DNA): TGCGCCAGCAGCACCGGACAGAGGGGGGAGACCCAGTACTTC. It is translated as CASSTGQRGETQYF.

This chain connects TRBV7-9 to TRBJ2-3, with 8 positions matching TRBD2. V shed 4 bases, J shed 6 bases, and the junction held 12 bases outside the gene matches. There are 16 residues in the CDR3. In germline, CDR1 is SEHNR, CDR2 FQNEAQ (reference sequence). Here the CDR3 DNA reads TGTGCCAGCAGCTGCGCTAGCGGGCTACTTTGCGATACGCAGTATTTT. Protein product: CASSCASGLLCDTQYF.

The chain carries TRBV5-1 and TRBJ1-1; a possible D gene is TRBD1 (5 bases). The CDR3 has 14 amino acids. Deletions cut 1 base from V and 1 base from J, with 8 bases between. Germline CDR1 and CDR2: SGHRS and YFSETQ. The CDR3 loop reads CASSLRQQNTEAFF. The CDR3 DNA is TGCGCCAGCAGCTTGAGACAGCAGAACACTGAAGCTTTCTTT.

The count of this clone is one. V is TRBV20-1 and J is TRBJ2-3; 14 bases match TRBD2. The length of the CDR3 is 11 residues. Germline V lookup: CDR1 DFQATT, CDR2 SNEGSKA (reference sequence). V lost 3 bases and J lost 15; bases outside the gene matches: 2. The CDR3 DNA follows: TGCAGTGCTAGGGGACTAGCGGGAGTCTATTTT. It translates to CSARGLAGVYF.

Concerning this clone: The junction departs from the called germline gene at one end, perhaps through a read error. This chain connects TRBV7-7 to TRBJ2-2; 8 bases are a match to TRBD1. The germline CDR1 and CDR2 sequences are SSHAT and FNYEAQ (reference sequence). The CDR3 extends over 17 amino acids. The CDR3 sequence: CASSLEGTGLLTGELFF. The CDR3 coding sequence is TGTGCTAGCAGCTTAGAGGGGACAGGCCTTCTCACCGGGGAGCTGTTTTTT.

The V call is TRBV18, the J call TRBJ2-1, with TRBD2 as a possible D gene (5 bases). The CDR3 is 15 amino acids. Looked up from germline, CDR1 is KGHSH and CDR2 is LQKENI. The V and J ends lost 5 bases and 4 bases respectively, with 15 bases between them. Here the CDR3 DNA reads TGTGCCAGCTCAACCCTAGCCTCGAATTACAATGAGCAGTTCTTC. Its translation: CASSTLASNYNEQFF.

V is TRBV6-6 and J is TRBJ2-7, with 8 bases fitting TRBD2. This CDR3 comprises 16 residues. With V trimmed by 10 bases and J by 2 bases, 16 bases remained unmatched. Germline values: CDR1 MNHNY, CDR2 SVGAGI (reference sequence). The CDR3 loop is CATFKGPSGLPYEQYF. CDR3 nucleotides: TGTGCCACCTTCAAGGGGCCTAGCGGGCTCCCCTACGAGCAGTACTTC.

The rearrangement joins TRBV15 to TRBJ2-7; TRBD2 matches at 11 bases. The CDR3 covers 15 residues. The V gene's germline CDR1 is LNHNV and CDR2 YYDKDF (reference sequence). J was trimmed by 4 bases and V by 2 bases; bases with no gene match: 4. The CDR3 DNA follows: TGTGCCACCAGCAGAAACCTAGCGGGGGGTTACGAGCAGTACTTC. This encodes CATSRNLAGGYEQYF.